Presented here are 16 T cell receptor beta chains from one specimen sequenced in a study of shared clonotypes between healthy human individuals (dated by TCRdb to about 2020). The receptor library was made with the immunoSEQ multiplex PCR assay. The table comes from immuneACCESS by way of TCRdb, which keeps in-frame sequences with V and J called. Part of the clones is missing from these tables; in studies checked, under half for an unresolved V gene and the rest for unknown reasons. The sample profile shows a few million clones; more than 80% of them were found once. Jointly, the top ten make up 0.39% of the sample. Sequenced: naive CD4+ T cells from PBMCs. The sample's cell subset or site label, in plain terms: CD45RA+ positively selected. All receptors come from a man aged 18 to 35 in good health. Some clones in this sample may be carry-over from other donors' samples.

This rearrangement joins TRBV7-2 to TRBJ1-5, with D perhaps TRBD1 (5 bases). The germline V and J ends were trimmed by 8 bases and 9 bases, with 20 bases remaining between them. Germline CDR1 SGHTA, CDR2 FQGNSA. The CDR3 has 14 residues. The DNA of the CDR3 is TGTGCCAGCGGAACCGGGGGACGGCAAGGGCCCCAGCATTTT. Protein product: CASGTGGRQGPQHF. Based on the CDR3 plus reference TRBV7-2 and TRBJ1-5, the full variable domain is GAGVSQSPSNKVTEKGKDVELRCDPISGHTALYWYRQSLGQGLEFLIYFQGNSAPDKSGLPSDRFSAERTGGSVSTLTIQRTQQEDSAVYLCASGTGGRQGPQHFGDGTRLSIL.

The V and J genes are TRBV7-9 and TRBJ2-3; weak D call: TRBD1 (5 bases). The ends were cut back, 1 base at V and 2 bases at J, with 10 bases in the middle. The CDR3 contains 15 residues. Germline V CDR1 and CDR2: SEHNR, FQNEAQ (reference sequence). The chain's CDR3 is CASSLVRANTDTQYF. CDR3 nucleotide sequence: TGTGCCAGCAGCTTAGTCAGGGCTAACACAGATACGCAGTATTTT.

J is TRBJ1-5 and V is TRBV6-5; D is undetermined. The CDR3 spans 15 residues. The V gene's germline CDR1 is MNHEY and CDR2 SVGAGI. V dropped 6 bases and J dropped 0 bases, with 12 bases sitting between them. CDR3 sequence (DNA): TGTGCCAGCAGACCTCGCCTAAATAGCAATCAGCCCCAGCATTTT. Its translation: CASRPRLNSNQPQHF.

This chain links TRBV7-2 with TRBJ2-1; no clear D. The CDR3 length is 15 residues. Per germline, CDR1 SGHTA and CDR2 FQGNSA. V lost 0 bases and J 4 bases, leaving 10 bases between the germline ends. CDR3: CASSLASSFYNEQFF. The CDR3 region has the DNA TGTGCCAGCAGCTTAGCGAGTTCCTTTTACAATGAGCAGTTCTTC. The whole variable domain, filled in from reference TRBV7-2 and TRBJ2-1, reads GAGVSQSPSNKVTEKGKDVELRCDPISGHTALYWYRQSLGQGLEFLIYFQGNSAPDKSGLPSDRFSAERTGGSVSTLTIQRTQQEDSAVYLCASSLASSFYNEQFFGPGTRLTVL.

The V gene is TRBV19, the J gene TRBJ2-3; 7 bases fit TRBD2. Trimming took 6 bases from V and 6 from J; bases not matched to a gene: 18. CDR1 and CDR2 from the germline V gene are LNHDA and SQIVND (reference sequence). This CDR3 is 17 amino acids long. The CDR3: CASRGRWDYFLGDTQYF. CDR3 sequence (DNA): TGTGCCAGTAGGGGCCGTTGGGACTACTTTCTAGGGGATACGCAGTATTTT.

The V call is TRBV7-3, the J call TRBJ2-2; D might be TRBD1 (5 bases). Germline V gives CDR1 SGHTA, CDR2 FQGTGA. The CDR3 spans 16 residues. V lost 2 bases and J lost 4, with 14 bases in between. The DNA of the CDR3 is TGTGCCAGCAGCTTACGATCAGGGTTAGGCACCGGGGAGCTGTTTTTT. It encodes CASSLRSGLGTGELFF. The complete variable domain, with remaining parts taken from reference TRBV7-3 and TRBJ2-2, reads GAGVSQTPSNKVTEKGKYVELRCDPISGHTALYWYRQSLGQGPEFLIYFQGTGAADDSGLPNDRFFAVRPEGSVSTLKIQRTERGDSAVYLCASSLRSGLGTGELFFGEGSRLTVL.

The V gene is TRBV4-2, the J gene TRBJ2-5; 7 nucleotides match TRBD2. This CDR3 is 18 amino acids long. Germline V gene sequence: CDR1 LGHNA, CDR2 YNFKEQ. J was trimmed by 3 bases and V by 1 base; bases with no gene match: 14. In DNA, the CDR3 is TGTGCCAGCAGCCAAGCCCCTACGAGTGGGGGGGGTAAAGAGACCCAGTACTTC. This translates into CASSQAPTSGGGKETQYF.

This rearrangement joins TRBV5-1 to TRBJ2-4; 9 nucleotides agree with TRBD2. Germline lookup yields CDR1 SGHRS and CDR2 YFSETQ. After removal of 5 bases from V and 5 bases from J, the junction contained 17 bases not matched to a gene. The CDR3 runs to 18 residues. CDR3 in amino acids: CASSRKGAGGPFENIQYF. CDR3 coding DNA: TGCGCCAGCAGTCGAAAGGGGGCGGGAGGGCCTTTCGAAAACATTCAGTACTTC.

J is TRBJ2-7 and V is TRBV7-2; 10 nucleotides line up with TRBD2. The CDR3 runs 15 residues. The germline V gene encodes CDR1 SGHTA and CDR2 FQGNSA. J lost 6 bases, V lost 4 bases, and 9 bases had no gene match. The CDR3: CASSSSARTSGEQYF. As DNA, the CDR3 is TGTGCCAGCAGCTCTTCGGCCCGGACTAGCGGCGAGCAGTACTTC. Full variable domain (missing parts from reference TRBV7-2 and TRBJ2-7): GAGVSQSPSNKVTEKGKDVELRCDPISGHTALYWYRQSLGQGLEFLIYFQGNSAPDKSGLPSDRFSAERTGGSVSTLTIQRTQQEDSAVYLCASSSSARTSGEQYFGPGTRLTVT.

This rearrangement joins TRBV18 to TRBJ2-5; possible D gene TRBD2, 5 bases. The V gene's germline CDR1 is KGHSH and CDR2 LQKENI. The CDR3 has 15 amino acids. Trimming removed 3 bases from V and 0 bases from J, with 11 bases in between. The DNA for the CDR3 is TGTGCCAGCTCACCCCAGTCGGGGAACCAAGAGACCCAGTACTTC. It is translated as CASSPQSGNQETQYF.

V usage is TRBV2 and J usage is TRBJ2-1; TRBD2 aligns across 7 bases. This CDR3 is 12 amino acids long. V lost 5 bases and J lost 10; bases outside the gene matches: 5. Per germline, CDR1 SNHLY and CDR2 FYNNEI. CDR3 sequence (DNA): TGTGCCAGCAGTACAAGGCGGGGGGAGCAGTTCTTC. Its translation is CASSTRRGEQFF. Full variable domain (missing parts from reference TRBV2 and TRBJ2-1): EPEVTQTPSHQVTQMGQEVILRCVPISNHLYFYWYRQILGQKVEFLVSFYNNEISEKSEIFDDQFSVERPDGSNFTLKIRSTKLEDSAMYFCASSTRRGEQFFGPGTRLTVL.

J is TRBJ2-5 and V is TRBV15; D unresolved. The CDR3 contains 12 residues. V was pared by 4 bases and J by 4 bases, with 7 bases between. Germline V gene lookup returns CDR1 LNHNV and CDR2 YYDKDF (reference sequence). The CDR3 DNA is TGTGCCACCAGCAAGAACCGAGAGACCCAGTACTTC. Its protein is CATSKNRETQYF. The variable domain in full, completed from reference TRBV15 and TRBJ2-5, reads DAMVIQNPRYQVTQFGKPVTLSCSQTLNHNVMYWYQQKSSQAPKLLFHYYDKDFNNEADTPDNFQSRRPNTSFCFLDIRSPGLGDTAMYLCATSKNRETQYFGPGTRLLVL.

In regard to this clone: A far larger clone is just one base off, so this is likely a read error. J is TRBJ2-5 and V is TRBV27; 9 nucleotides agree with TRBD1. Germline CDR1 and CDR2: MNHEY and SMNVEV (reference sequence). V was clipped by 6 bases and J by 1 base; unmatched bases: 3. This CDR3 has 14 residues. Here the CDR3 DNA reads TGTGCCAGCAGCGTGGGACAGGGCCAAGAGACCCAGTACTTC. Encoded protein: CASSVGQGQETQYF.

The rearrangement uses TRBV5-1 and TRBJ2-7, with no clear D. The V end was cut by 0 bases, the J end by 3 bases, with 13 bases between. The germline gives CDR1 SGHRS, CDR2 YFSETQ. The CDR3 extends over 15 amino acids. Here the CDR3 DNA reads TGCGCCAGCAGCTTGGGTACCAGCGAAATCTACGAGCAGTACTTC. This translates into CASSLGTSEIYEQYF. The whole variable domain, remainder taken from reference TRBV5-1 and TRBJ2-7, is KAGVTQTPRYLIKTRGQQVTLSCSPISGHRSVSWYQQTPGQGLQFLFEYFSETQRNKGNFPGRFSGRQFSNSRSEMNVSTLELGDSALYLCASSLGTSEIYEQYFGPGTRLTVT.

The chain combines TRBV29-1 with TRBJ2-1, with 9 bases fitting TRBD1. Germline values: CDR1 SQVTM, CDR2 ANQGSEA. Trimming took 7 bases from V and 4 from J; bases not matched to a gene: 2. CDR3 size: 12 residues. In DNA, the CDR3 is TGCAGCGCGGACAGGGGATACAATGAGCAGTTCTTC. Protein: CSADRGYNEQFF.

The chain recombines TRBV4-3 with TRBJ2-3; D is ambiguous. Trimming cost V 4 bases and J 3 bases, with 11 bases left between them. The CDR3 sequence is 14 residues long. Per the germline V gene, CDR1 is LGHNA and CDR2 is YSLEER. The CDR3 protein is CASSPEVGTDTQYF. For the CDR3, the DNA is TGCGCCAGCAGCCCAGAGGTAGGGACAGATACGCAGTATTTT.